This entry lists 2 T cell receptor beta chains sequenced from one sample in a study of shared clonotypes between healthy human individuals. Sequencing was performed with immunoSEQ multiplex PCR; in TCRdb, only in-frame clones are kept and a portion is missing. Found here are about 1.5 million clones, roughly 98% of them singletons; the top ten hold roughly 0.42%. Sequencing used naive CD4+ T cells sorted from blood. The sample's subset: CD45RA+ positively selected. These TCRs come from a man under 40 in good health.

The chain employs TRBV2 and TRBJ2-3, with a possible D match to TRBD2 (6 bases). The CDR3 sequence is 12 residues long. The germline gives CDR1 SNHLY, CDR2 FYNNEI. V shed 11 bases and J shed 2 bases, with 11 bases lying between them. DNA of the CDR3: TGTGCCGGGGGGACCTTCACAGATACGCAGTATTTT. Its protein product is CAGGTFTDTQYF.

V and J are TRBV28 and TRBJ1-5; a weak D match, TRBD1 (6 bases). V dropped 6 bases and J dropped 6 bases, with 21 bases sitting between them. CDR1 and CDR2 from the germline V gene are MDHEN and SYDVKM. There are 16 residues in the CDR3. CDR3 amino acids: CASRDGWLGGGQPQHF. CDR3 in DNA: TGTGCCAGCAGGGACGGTTGGCTCGGAGGGGGTCAGCCCCAGCATTTT. Looking up the rest from reference TRBV28 and TRBJ1-5 gives the full variable domain: DVKVTQSSRYLVKRTGEKVFLECVQDMDHENMFWYRQDPGLGLRLIYFSYDVKMKEKGDIPEGYSVSREKKERFSLILESASTNQTSMYLCASRDGWLGGGQPQHFGDGTRLSIL.